This T cell receptor (beta chain) was sequenced for a study of low-dose radiotherapy and immunotherapy resistance in tumors. The time point was: after trial treatment. Specified treatment: LDRT plus nivolumab, ipilimumab, low-dose cyclophosphamide and aspirin (RACIN trial). cDNA synthesis used a TRAV/TRBV-specific primer set for both chains. TCR amplification involved 15 to 25 PCR cycles with a constant-region primer and V-primer adapter. Amplification of the isolated mRNA used in vitro transcription. TCRdb analysed the reads with MiXCR anew, one entry per CDR3 protein. The data contain about 100,000 distinct CDR3 sequences, less than 25% of them singletons. The CDR3 length is 17 residues. The junction had 12 bases not matched to a gene; V was cut back by 2 bases and J by 7 bases. Germline lookup yields CDR1 SGHAT and CDR2 FQNNGV.

The gene calls are TRBV11-2 and TRBJ1-5, with 9 bases matching TRBD1. This TCR was recovered from a male donor with prostate cancer. The input for sequencing was PBMCs, taken after low-dose radiotherapy plus immunotherapy. CDR3 region: CASSLKVDGTGRQPQHF. For the CDR3, the DNA is TGTGCCAGCAGCTTAAAAGTAGACGGGACAGGGCGACAGCCCCAGCATTTT.